These T cell receptor beta chains were read from a single sample in a study of cytomegalovirus exposure and HLA in healthy donors. Some clones are missing from TCRdb's copy, which holds only in-frame ones; the method was immunoSEQ multiplex PCR. The sample has about 200,000 clones, more than 65% seen once. The source material was PBMCs. The source is a girl aged 5 to 17 in good health and CMV-seropositive. Each CDR3 is given with its conserved first and last residue.

V gene,CDR3 protein
TRBV29-1,CSVVFSRRTEAFF
TRBV5-1,CASSHGTDLILEQYF
TRBV25-1,CASSAPSYNEQFF
TRBV11-3,CASSLEWGRLATQETQYF
TRBV7-8,CASSLARGADTQYF
TRBV27,CASSLSPLAQETQYF
TRBV11-3,CASSSVAPTNTGELFF
TRBV4-1,CASSPRLSAEPQHF
TRBV15,CATSRASGGASQYF
TRBV28,CASSLSAGRPGYTF
TRBV6-5,CASSRTGSSSYEQYF
TRBV6-6,CASSRGIGEKLFF
TRBV6-1,CASSELSVVGQPQHF
TRBV7-2,CASSSDRFTSFGAFF
TRBV18,CASSPPQGREVGELFF
TRBV18,CASSPYSPWSEQYF
TRBV6-5,CASSYLTEGSYEQYF
TRBV10-2,CASSDPSTGNLAFF
TRBV19,CASSIDKGAVAGELFF
TRBV5-1,CASSLGGAGELFF
TRBV10-1,CASSEWKGAKADTGELFF
TRBV4-3,CASGRGPNEKLFF
TRBV30,CAWRLAGASGEQYF
TRBV7-2,CASSIGQGDASVDTQYF
TRBV5-1,CASSSGTSGDSQFF
TRBV10-2,CASMTPGQGSSPLHF
TRBV10-3,CAISGKTGFVADTQYF
TRBV9,CASSVEQGVNYGYTF
TRBV6-5,CASRQTGVGETQYF
TRBV2,CASTGRRQPGQGMGNVYEQYF
TRBV5-5,CASSRGGSYNSPLHF
TRBV19,CASSRAGFYEQYF
TRBV5-1,CASSLALPGETQYF
TRBV5-3,CARSSHTGTVKRTF
TRBV7-9,CASRGDRDTNEKLFF
TRBV19,CASSVSGRGRTSSYNSPLHF
TRBV5-4,CASSFRQGYTGELFF
TRBV7-8,CASSPGIGLIAGPQETQYF
TRBV7-9,CASSLDRVLAFF
TRBV6-5,CASRGDRAGGYTF
TRBV6-6,CASGAGQETQYF
TRBV29-1,CSVEGGVAGSYEQYF
TRBV19,CASSVRGENTGELFF
TRBV5-6,CASSWSSYEQYF
TRBV29-1,CSADRDRANGELFF
TRBV10-3,CAVHRGTNSPLHF
TRBV7-6,CASTPGSYSGNTIYF
TRBV2,CTSPGAGGTTVYDTQYF
TRBV7-2,CASSLTGLAGGHTGELFF
TRBV7-9,CASSPQTATFPYEQYF
TRBV5-4,CASSLGGGRAYEQYF
TRBV5-8,CASSLVTGYNEQFF